These T cell receptor beta chains were read from a single sample in a study of regulatory T cells in long-lasting Graves disease. TCRdb analysed the multiplex PCR reads with MiXCR anew, one entry per CDR3 protein. This sample carries approximately 360,000 distinct CDR3 sequences, 20% to 25% of them seen once, and the ten largest clones take 25% to 30%. Material: peripheral blood mononuclear cells (PBMCs), obtained when the disease was refractory, from a patient treated with antithyroid drugs. These receptors all stem from a woman aged 35 to 49 with Graves disease. The CDR3 runs from the conserved cysteine through the conserved F or W. The D gene is left open where the match is weak. Where a row states a size, it is once, few, many or the class of an expanded clone; other rows omit it.

>TRBV28|many|TRBJ1-1|TRBD1
CASSLAGQWAFF
TGTGCCAGCAGTCTGGCGGGACAGTGGGCTTTCTTT
>TRBV11-2|many|TRBJ1-1|.
CASSLIRNTEAFF
TGTGCCAGCAGCTTAATTCGGAACACTGAAGCTTTCTTT
>TRBV28|many|TRBJ1-5|.
CASSWEAGGNQPQHF
TGTGCCAGCAGTTGGGAGGCAGGGGGCAATCAGCCCCAGCATTTT
>TRBV10-3|.|TRBJ2-7|TRBD2
CAIGGDYSYEQYF
TGTGCCATCGGAGGGGACTACTCCTACGAGCAGTACTTC
>TRBV7-9|many|TRBJ2-5|TRBD2
CASSLPQGLAGFRETQYF
TGTGCCAGCAGCTTACCCCAAGGGCTAGCGGGGTTTCGAGAGACCCAGTACTTC
>TRBV6-1|many|TRBJ2-5|TRBD1
CASSDPQGWEETQYF
TGTGCCAGCAGTGATCCACAGGGGTGGGAAGAGACCCAGTACTTC
>TRBV12-3/TRBV12-4|many|TRBJ2-7|.
CASSFDRLISYEQYF
TGTGCCAGCAGTTTTGACAGGCTAATATCCTACGAGCAGTACTTC
>TRBV20-1|.|TRBJ2-5|TRBD2
CSARDSSSGSWETQYF
TGCAGTGCTAGAGATTCCTCCAGCGGGAGTTGGGAGACCCAGTACTTC
>TRBV6-1|few|TRBJ2-3|.
CASSTGITDTQYF
TGTGCCAGCAGCACAGGGATCACAGATACGCAGTATTTT
>TRBV5-1|many|TRBJ1-4|.
CASSAERPTNEKLFF
TGCGCCAGCAGCGCCGAGAGGCCCACTAATGAAAAACTGTTTTTT
>TRBV7-9|.|TRBJ1-3|.
CASSLARVDTIYF
TGTGCCAGCAGCTTAGCGCGCGTAGACACCATATATTTT
>TRBV28|many|TRBJ2-7|TRBD1
CASRTGTGFYEQYF
TGTGCCAGCCGTACCGGGACAGGGTTCTACGAGCAGTACTTC
>TRBV6-1|.|TRBJ1-3|TRBD1
CASSRRQGVPSGNTIYF
TGTGCCAGCAGTCGACGACAGGGGGTCCCCTCTGGAAACACCATATATTTT